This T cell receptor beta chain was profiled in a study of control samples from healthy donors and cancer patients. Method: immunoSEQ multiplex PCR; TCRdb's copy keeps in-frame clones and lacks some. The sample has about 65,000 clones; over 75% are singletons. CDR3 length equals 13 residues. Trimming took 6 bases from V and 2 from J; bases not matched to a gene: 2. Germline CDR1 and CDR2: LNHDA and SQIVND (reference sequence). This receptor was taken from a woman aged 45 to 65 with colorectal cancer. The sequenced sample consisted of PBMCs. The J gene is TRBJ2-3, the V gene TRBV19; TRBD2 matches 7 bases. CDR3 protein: CASRAGATDTQYF. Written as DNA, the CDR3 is TGTGCCAGTAGGGCGGGAGCCACAGATACGCAGTATTTT.